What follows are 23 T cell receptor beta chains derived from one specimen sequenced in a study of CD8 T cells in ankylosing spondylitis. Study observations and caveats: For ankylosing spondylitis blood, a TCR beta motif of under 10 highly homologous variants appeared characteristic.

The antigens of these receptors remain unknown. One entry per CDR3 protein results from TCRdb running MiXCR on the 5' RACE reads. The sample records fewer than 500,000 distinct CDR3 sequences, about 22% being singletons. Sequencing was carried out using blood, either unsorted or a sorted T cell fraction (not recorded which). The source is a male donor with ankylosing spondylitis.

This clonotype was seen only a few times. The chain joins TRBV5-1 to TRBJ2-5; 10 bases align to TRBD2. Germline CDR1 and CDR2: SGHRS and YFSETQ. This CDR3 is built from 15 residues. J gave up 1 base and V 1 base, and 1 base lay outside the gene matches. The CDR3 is CASSLPSGGQETQYF. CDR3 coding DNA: TGCGCCAGCAGCTTGCCTAGCGGGGGCCAAGAGACCCAGTACTTC.

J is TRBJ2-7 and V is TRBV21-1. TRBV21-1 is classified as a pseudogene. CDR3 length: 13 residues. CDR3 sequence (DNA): TGTGCCAGTACCGACGGAGCGATGGGGAAGCAGTACTTC. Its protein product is CASTDGAMGKQYF.

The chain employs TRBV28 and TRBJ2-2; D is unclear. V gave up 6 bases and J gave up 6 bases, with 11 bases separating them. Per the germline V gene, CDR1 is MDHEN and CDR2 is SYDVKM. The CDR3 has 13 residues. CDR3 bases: TGTGCCAGCAGCGGGTTTTTGGCCGGGGAGCTGTTTTTT. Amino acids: CASSGFLAGELFF.

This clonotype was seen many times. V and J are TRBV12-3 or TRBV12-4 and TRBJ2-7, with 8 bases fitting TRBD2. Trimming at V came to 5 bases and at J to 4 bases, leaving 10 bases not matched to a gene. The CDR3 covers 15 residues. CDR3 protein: CASSPPGLGVYEQYF. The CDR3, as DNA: TGTGCCAGCAGTCCACCGGGACTAGGAGTATACGAGCAGTACTTC.

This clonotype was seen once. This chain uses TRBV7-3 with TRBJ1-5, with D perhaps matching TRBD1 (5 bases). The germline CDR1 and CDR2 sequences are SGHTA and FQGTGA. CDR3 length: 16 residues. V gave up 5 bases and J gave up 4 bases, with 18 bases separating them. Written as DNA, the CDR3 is TGTGCCAGCAGCGTCAATTCGGGACGGATGAATCAGCCCCAGCATTTT. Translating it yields CASSVNSGRMNQPQHF.

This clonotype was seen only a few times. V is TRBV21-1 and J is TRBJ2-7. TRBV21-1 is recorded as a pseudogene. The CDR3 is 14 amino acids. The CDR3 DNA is TGTGCCAGCAGCGAGGATTACCCTACCTACGAGCAGTACTTC. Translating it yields CASSEDYPTYEQYF.

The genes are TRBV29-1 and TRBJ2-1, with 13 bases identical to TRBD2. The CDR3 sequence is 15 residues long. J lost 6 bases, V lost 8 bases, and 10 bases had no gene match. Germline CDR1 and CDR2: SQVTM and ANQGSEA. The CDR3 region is CSTGLRLAGGNEQFF. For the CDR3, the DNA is TGCAGCACTGGGCTGAGACTAGCGGGAGGCAATGAGCAGTTCTTC.

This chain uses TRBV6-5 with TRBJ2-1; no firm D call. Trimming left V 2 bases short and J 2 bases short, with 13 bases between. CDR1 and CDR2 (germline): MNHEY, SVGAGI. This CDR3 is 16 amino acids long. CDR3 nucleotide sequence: TGTGCCAGCAGTTACAGGGCGGTACCTCCCTACAATGAGCAGTTCTTC. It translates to CASSYRAVPPYNEQFF.

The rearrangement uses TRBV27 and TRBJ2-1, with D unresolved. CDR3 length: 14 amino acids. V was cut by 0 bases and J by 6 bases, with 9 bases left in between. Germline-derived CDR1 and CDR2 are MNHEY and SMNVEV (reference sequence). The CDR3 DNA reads TGTGCCAGCAGTTTATCTCCCCCGGGCAATGAGCAGTTCTTC. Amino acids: CASSLSPPGNEQFF.

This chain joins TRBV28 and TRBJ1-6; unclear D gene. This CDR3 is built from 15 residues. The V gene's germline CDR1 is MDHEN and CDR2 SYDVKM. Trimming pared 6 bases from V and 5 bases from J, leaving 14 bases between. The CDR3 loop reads CASRASDGDNSPLHF. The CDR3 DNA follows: TGTGCCAGCAGGGCCTCGGACGGCGATAATTCACCCCTCCACTTT.

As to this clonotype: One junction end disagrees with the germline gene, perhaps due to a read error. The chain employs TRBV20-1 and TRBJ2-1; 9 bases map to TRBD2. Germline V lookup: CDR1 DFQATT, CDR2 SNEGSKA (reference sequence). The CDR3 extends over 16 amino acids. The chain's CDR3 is CCAPPGLALAGNEQFF. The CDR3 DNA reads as TGCTGTGCTCCGCCGGGACTAGCCCTTGCAGGAAATGAGCAGTTCTTC.

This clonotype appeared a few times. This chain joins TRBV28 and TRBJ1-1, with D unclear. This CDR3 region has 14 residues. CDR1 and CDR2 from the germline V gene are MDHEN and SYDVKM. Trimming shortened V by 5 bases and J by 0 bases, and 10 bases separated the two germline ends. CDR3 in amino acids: CASSPPRLNTEAFF. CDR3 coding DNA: TGTGCCAGCAGTCCACCCAGGCTGAACACTGAAGCTTTCTTT. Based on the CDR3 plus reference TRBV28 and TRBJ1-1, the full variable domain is DVKVTQSSRYLVKRTGEKVFLECVQDMDHENMFWYRQDPGLGLRLIYFSYDVKMKEKGDIPEGYSVSREKKERFSLILESASTNQTSMYLCASSPPRLNTEAFFGQGTRLTVV.

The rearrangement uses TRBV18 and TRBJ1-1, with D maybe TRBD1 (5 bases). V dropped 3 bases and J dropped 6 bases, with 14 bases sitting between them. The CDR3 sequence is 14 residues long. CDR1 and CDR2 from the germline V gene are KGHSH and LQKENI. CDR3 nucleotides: TGTGCCAGCTCACCTCCGGGGGGAGCCTCTGAAGCTTTCTTT. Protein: CASSPPGGASEAFF. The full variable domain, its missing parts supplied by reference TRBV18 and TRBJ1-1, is NAGVMQNPRHLVRRRGQEARLRCSPMKGHSHVYWYRQLPEEGLKFMVYLQKENIIDESGMPKERFSAEFPKEGPSILRIQQVVRGDSAAYFCASSPPGGASEAFFGQGTRLTVV.

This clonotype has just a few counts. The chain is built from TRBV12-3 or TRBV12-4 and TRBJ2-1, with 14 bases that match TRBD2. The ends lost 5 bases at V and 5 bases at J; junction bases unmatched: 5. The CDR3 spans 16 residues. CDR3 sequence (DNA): TGTGCCAGCAGTGGAAGACTAGCGGGAGGGGACAATGAGCAGTTCTTC. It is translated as CASSGRLAGGDNEQFF.

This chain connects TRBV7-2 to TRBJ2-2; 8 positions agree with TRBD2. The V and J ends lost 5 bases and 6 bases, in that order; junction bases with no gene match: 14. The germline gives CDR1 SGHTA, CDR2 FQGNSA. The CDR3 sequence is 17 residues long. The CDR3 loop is CASSRRHIAGNPGELFF. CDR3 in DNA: TGTGCCAGCAGCCGGCGTCACATAGCGGGAAATCCCGGGGAGCTGTTTTTT.

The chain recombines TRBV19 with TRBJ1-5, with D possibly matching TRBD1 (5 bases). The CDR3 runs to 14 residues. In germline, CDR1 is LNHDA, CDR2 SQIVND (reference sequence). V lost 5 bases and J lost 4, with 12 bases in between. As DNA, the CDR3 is TGTGCCAGTAGTCGGGCACAGGTAAATCAGCCCCAGCATTTT. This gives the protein CASSRAQVNQPQHF.

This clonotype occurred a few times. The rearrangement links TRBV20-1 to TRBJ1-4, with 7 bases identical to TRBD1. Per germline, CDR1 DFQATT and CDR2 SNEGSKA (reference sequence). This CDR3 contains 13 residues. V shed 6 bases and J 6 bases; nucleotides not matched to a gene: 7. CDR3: CSAFEGADEKLFF. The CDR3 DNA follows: TGCAGTGCCTTCGAGGGGGCGGATGAAAAACTGTTTTTT.

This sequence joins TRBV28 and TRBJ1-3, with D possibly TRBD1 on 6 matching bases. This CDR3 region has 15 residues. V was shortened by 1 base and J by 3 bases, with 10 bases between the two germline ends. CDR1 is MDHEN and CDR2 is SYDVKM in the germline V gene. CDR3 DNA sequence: TGTGCCAGCAGTTTATCTACAGGGTATGGAAACACCATATATTTT. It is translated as CASSLSTGYGNTIYF.

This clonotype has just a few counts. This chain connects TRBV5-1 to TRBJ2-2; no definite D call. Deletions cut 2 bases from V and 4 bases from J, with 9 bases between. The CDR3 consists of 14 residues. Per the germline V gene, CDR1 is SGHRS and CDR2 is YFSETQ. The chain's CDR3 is CASSFGQSTGELFF. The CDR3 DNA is TGCGCCAGCAGCTTCGGCCAGTCCACCGGGGAGCTGTTTTTT.

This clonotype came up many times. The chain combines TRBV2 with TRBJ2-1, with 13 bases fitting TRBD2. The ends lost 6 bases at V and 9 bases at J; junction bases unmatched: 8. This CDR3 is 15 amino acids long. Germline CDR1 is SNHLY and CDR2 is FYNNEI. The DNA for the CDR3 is TGTGCCAGCAGCCCACCGGGACTAGCGGGATTTGAGCAGTTCTTC. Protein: CASSPPGLAGFEQFF.

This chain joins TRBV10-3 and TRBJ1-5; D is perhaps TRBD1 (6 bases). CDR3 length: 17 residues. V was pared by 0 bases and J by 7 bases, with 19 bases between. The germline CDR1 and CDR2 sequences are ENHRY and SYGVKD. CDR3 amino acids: CAISESPLQGSRQPQHF. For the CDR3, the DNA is TGTGCCATCAGTGAGTCCCCTTTACAGGGTTCACGGCAGCCCCAGCATTTT.

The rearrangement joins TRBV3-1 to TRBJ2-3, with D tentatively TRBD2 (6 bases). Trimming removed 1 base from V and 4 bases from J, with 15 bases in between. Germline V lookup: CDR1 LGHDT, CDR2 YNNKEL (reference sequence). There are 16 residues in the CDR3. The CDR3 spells CASSQGRGGLADTQYF. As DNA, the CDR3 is TGTGCCAGCAGCCAAGGGCGGGGCGGGCTAGCAGATACGCAGTATTTT.

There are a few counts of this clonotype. The CDR3 sequence is CSARTTGITEAFF. In DNA form, the CDR3 reads TGCAGTGCTCGGACTACAGGAATCACTGAAGCTTTCTTT. The chain is built from TRBV20-1 and TRBJ1-1; possibly TRBD1 for D (5 bases). CDR3 length equals 13 residues. From germline, CDR1 is DFQATT and CDR2 SNEGSKA (reference sequence). V was trimmed by 5 bases and J by 4 bases, leaving 14 bases between them.